This T cell receptor beta chain was documented in a study of ipilimumab plus nivolumab after autologous stem cell transplantation. Regarding this clone: Its antigen is undetermined. A read error may be the cause here, since a much bigger clone is one base away.

CDR1 and CDR2 from the germline V gene are SGHNT and YYREEE (reference sequence). The CDR3 covers 15 residues. The assay was immunoSEQ multiplex PCR, and TCRdb's table has in-frame clones only and misses some. The sample shows fewer than 20,000 clones, 81% of them seen only once. Whole-study findings and limits: The authors say TCR, Treg and microbiome findings warrant further study.

Patients got ipilimumab 1 mg/kg beginning 14 to 28 days post-transplant. Dosing: nivolumab 3 mg/kg IV, weeks 1, 4, 7, 10, then every two weeks to week 26. The sequencing here drew on PBMCs, taken in a trial of ipilimumab plus nivolumab as post-transplant consolidation. The clonotype originates from a male donor with diffuse large B-cell lymphoma. The rearrangement links TRBV5-4 to TRBJ1-6; a possible D gene is TRBD1 (6 bases). CDR3 nucleotides: TGTGCCAGCAGCTTGGCGGGGGGCATACGTTCACCCCTCTACTTT. Translation gives CASSLAGGIRSPLYF.